The next 9 T cell receptor beta chains were all read from a single sample in a study of lymphopenia after photon versus proton radiotherapy (dated by TCRdb to about 2019). The library was obtained by the immunoSEQ multiplex PCR assay. TCRdb provides this immuneACCESS table in a form limited to in-frame rearrangements. Some clones are lacking; in checked studies, under half of them reflect an unresolved V gene, and why the rest are absent is not known. The sample data list about 45,000 clones, and less than 90% of these were observed just once. The top ten hold 2.2% of the sample. This material consisted of peripheral blood, taken from a patient treated with photon-based radiotherapy. The origin of the receptors is a man in his forties or fifties with gastric cancer.

This chain links TRBV12-5 with TRBJ2-5, with 7 bases aligning to TRBD1. Trimming removed 5 bases from V and 1 base from J; junction bases left unmatched: 7. The CDR3 covers 15 residues. Germline V gives CDR1 LGHNT, CDR2 FRNRAP. CDR3 sequence: CASGQDRELQETQYF. For the CDR3, the DNA is TGTGCTAGTGGTCAAGACAGGGAACTCCAAGAGACCCAGTACTTC.

The chain uses TRBV13 and TRBJ2-2; D gene unclear. This CDR3 contains 11 residues. CDR1 and CDR2 (germline): PRHDT, FYEKMQ (reference sequence). Trimming left V 4 bases short and J 10 bases short, with 7 bases between. CDR3 bases: TGTGCCAGCAGCTCTACAGCGGAGCTGTTTTTT. Translating gives CASSSTAELFF. Together with reference TRBV13 and TRBJ2-2, the CDR3 gives the full variable domain: AAGVIQSPRHLIKEKRETATLKCYPIPRHDTVYWYQQGPGQDPQFLISFYEKMQSDKGSIPDRFSAQQFSDYHSELNMSSLELGDSALYFCASSSTAELFFGEGSRLTVL.

The rearrangement joins TRBV30 to TRBJ2-5; 10 bases match TRBD2. After removal of 4 bases from V and 5 bases from J, the junction contained 10 bases not matched to a gene. CDR3 length: 15 residues. Germline loops: CDR1 GTSNPN, CDR2 SVGIG (reference sequence). CDR3 DNA: TGTGCCTGGACGGGGAGCGGGGGGGCCTTGGAGACCCAGTACTTC. It is translated as CAWTGSGGALETQYF.

V and J are TRBV28 and TRBJ2-7; weak D call: TRBD2 (5 bases). This CDR3 contains 14 residues. The ends were cut back, 5 bases at V and 1 base at J, with 12 bases in the middle. Germline loops: CDR1 MDHEN, CDR2 SYDVKM. Here the CDR3 DNA reads TGTGCCAGCAGTCCGGGGAGAACTTCCTACGAGCAGTACTTC. Amino acids: CASSPGRTSYEQYF.

A few counts support this clone. The chain couples TRBV28 to TRBJ1-2, with 8 bases identical to TRBD1. The germline CDR1 and CDR2 sequences are MDHEN and SYDVKM. V shed 1 base and J 7 bases; nucleotides not matched to a gene: 2. This CDR3 is 13 amino acids long. The CDR3 is CASSLSDRGGYTF. The CDR3 DNA sequence: TGTGCCAGCAGTTTATCCGACAGGGGTGGCTACACCTTC.

This chain connects TRBV5-1 to TRBJ2-7; D gene ambiguous. Germline-derived CDR1 and CDR2 are SGHRS and YFSETQ. The CDR3 runs to 17 residues. Trimming stripped 4 bases from V and 4 bases from J, with 24 bases between. The CDR3 sequence: CASSPFPTEIGPYEQYF. In DNA, the CDR3 is TGCGCCAGCAGCCCCTTCCCAACAGAGATCGGCCCTTACGAGCAGTACTTC.

The table lists this clone with a count of one. The chain links TRBV6-1 to TRBJ1-4; 9 bases line up with TRBD1. CDR1 is MNHNS and CDR2 is SASEGT in the germline V gene. V was clipped by 10 bases and J by 5 bases; unmatched bases: 11. The CDR3 runs to 15 residues. CDR3 nucleotide sequence: TGTGCCACCAGAGACTTCGGGACAGGGAATGAAAAACTGTTTTTT. Its protein product is CATRDFGTGNEKLFF.

This sequence joins TRBV6-5 and TRBJ2-1; 7 positions match TRBD2. Germline CDR1 MNHEY, CDR2 SVGAGI. There are 15 residues in the CDR3. Unmatched junction bases numbered 3, after V lost 0 bases and J lost 4 bases. The CDR3 protein is CASSYSNGGYNEQFF. DNA of the CDR3: TGTGCCAGCAGTTACTCCAACGGGGGGTACAATGAGCAGTTCTTC.

This CDR3 is CASRGGTANYEQYF. The CDR3 DNA is TGTGCCTCTCGGGGTGGGACAGCCAACTACGAGCAGTACTTC. The chain links TRBV10-3 to TRBJ2-7, with TRBD1 matching over 7 bases. Germline V CDR1 and CDR2: ENHRY, SYGVKD. The ends lost 11 bases at V and 3 bases at J; junction bases unmatched: 13. The length of the CDR3 is 14 residues.